The 21 T cell receptor beta chains below all came from one sample that was sequenced in a study of T cell clonality in common variable immunodeficiency (dated by TCRdb to between 2015 and 2016). What the work shows at the level of the full study, not this receptor alone: CVID TCRbeta sequences reportedly showed fewer deletions and N-nucleotide insertions and lacked highly modified clones with 13 or more V deletions.

These TCRs are of unknown antigen specificity. Preparation of the library involved the immunoSEQ multiplex PCR assay. TCRdb mirrors the immuneACCESS table, restricted to in-frame sequences. Some clones are absent from its copies; in checked studies, under half trace to an unresolved V gene, and the reason for the others is unknown. For this sample the table reports tens of thousands of clones, with no clone seen just once. About 29% of the sample goes to the ten largest clones. Sequenced: peripheral blood mononuclear cells. The receptors originated from a human donor with common variable immunodeficiency.

This clone was seen repeatedly, ten times or more. The read ends 3 residues shy of where the CDR3 ends; the end is completed using the germline J gene. This chain joins TRBV7-9 and TRBJ1-4; D gene uncertain. V was shortened by 10 bases and J by 7 bases, with 19 bases between the two germline ends. The CDR3 is 14 residues long. Per germline, CDR1 SEHNR and CDR2 FQNEAQ (reference sequence). CDR3 region: CAKSMAGSGEKLFF. Incomplete CDR3 DNA: TGTGCCAAATCCATGGCGGGGTCGGGTGAAAAA. Based on the CDR3 plus reference TRBV7-9 and TRBJ1-4, the full variable domain is DTGVSQNPRHKITKRGQNVTFRCDPISEHNRLYWYRQTLGQGPEFLTYFQNEAQLEKSRLLSDRFSAERPKGSFSTLEIQRTEQGDSAMYLCAKSMAGSGEKLFFGSGTQLSVL.

This clone was observed a few times. The read is 3 residues too short to cover the CDR3 end, so that end is filled in from the germline J gene. The V call is TRBV7-2, the J call TRBJ1-1; D might be TRBD1 (5 bases). There are 14 residues in the CDR3. From germline, CDR1 is SGHTA and CDR2 FQGNSA. Trimming took off 3 bases at V and 1 base at J, with 9 bases between the two ends. The covered CDR3 bases are TGTGCCAGCAGCTTCATGGGGGGGAACACTGAA. It codes for CASSFMGGNTE. The whole CDR3 sequence reads CASSFMGGNTEAFF.

This clone was found a few times. CDR3 sequence reads: CASSWGLALETQYF. The part of the CDR3 DNA that was read is TGTGCCAGCAGCTGGGGACTAGCGTTAGAGACC. The chain couples TRBV7-9 to TRBJ2-5; 10 bases agree with TRBD2. The read ends 3 residues before the CDR3 terminus; that terminus is restored from the germline J gene. The germline CDR1 and CDR2 sequences are SEHNR and FQNEAQ (reference sequence). Losses at the gene ends were 4 bases for V and 4 bases for J; bases not matched to a gene: 3. The CDR3 has 14 amino acids.

With regard to this clone: The observed sequence ends 3 residues before the CDR3 terminus, with the missing tail filled in from the germline J gene. This chain links TRBV6-2 or TRBV6-3 with TRBJ2-3; 9 nucleotides align to TRBD1. CDR1 and CDR2 from the germline V gene are MNHEY and SVGEGT. V trimming: 5 bases; J trimming: 1 base; junction bases outside the gene matches: 1. The CDR3 totals 14 residues. Partial CDR3 DNA: TGTGCCAGCAGTCGGGACAGGGGCACAGATACG. It codes for CASSRDRGTDT. In full, the CDR3 reads CASSRDRGTDTQYF.

This clone was seen a few times. The read ends 3 residues early relative to the CDR3; the germline J gene fills the gap. This sequence joins TRBV7-9 and TRBJ2-2, with unresolved D. Germline-derived CDR1 and CDR2 are SEHNR and FQNEAQ (reference sequence). This CDR3 spans 15 amino acids. The V end was cut by 5 bases, the J end by 0 bases, with 10 bases between. Incomplete CDR3 DNA: TGTGCCAGCAGCGAGACAAACGCGAACACCGGGGAG. Protein: CASSETNANTGE. The whole CDR3 is CASSETNANTGELFF.

A word on this clone: A junction boundary mismatches the germline segment, possibly from a read error. The covered CDR3 bases are TGCAGTGCTAGAGAAGGGGGCAGGGGCTATTATTCACCC. Protein: CSAREGGRGYYSP. In full, the CDR3 reads CSAREGGRGYYSPLHF. The V call is TRBV20-1, the J call TRBJ1-6; 7 bases map to TRBD1. The CDR3 end lies 3 residues beyond the end of the read and is filled in from the germline J gene. CDR3 length equals 16 residues. The V gene's germline CDR1 is DFQATT and CDR2 SNEGSKA (reference sequence).

This clone was found many times. The CDR3 end falls 3 residues outside the read, so it is completed with the germline J gene. V usage is TRBV5-1 and J usage is TRBJ2-7; 7 positions agree with TRBD1. The CDR3 has 15 amino acids. Losses at the gene ends were 1 base for V and 0 bases for J; bases not matched to a gene: 4. Germline V lookup: CDR1 SGHRS, CDR2 YFSETQ. Partial CDR3 DNA: TGCGCCAGCAGCTTGAAGGGACAGAGCTCCTACGAG. The encoded protein is CASSLKGQSSYE. In full, the CDR3 is CASSLKGQSSYEQYF. Based on the CDR3 plus reference TRBV5-1 and TRBJ2-7, the full variable domain is KAGVTQTPRYLIKTRGQQVTLSCSPISGHRSVSWYQQTPGQGLQFLFEYFSETQRNKGNFPGRFSGRQFSNSRSEMNVSTLELGDSALYLCASSLKGQSSYEQYFGPGTRLTVT.

Note on this clone: The CDR3 end falls 3 residues outside the read, so it is completed with the germline J gene. The rearrangement uses TRBV6-1 and TRBJ1-5; perhaps TRBD1 as D (6 bases). Germline V gives CDR1 MNHNS, CDR2 SASEGT. The CDR3 has 13 amino acids. The CDR3 bases that were read are TGTGCCAGCAGTGAGGAAGGGGGAACACCC. The encoded protein is CASSEEGGTP. Given in full, the CDR3 is CASSEEGGTPQHF.

This clone was seen a handful of times. Coverage ceases 3 residues before the CDR3 finishes, and the germline J gene fills in the end. The gene calls are TRBV6-2 or TRBV6-3 and TRBJ1-1; possibly TRBD1 for D (5 bases). The CDR3 covers 12 residues. V dropped 10 bases and J dropped 3 bases, with 12 bases sitting between them. Per the germline V gene, CDR1 is MNHEY and CDR2 is SVGEGT. The CDR3: CATTGVDTEAFF. The CDR3 bases that were read are TGTGCCACCACGGGGGTGGACACTGAA.

This clone was found a few times. The sequenced fragment ends 3 residues before the CDR3 boundary, so the rest is inferred from the germline J gene. The chain employs TRBV6-2 or TRBV6-3 and TRBJ2-5; 9 bases line up with TRBD2. The V segment lost 7 bases and the J segment 5 bases; nucleotides outside the gene matches: 14. CDR3 length: 16 residues. In germline, CDR1 is MNHEY, CDR2 SVGEGT. CDR3 loop: CASTPRPRGGGETQYF. The CDR3 bases that were read are TGTGCCAGCACCCCGCGACCGCGGGGGGGCGGTGAGACC.

Many counts were recorded for this clone. Partial CDR3 DNA: TGCGCCAGCAGCTCAGGACTAGTCGAAGATACG. The encoded protein is CASSSGLVEDT. In full, the CDR3 is CASSSGLVEDTQYF. This sequence joins TRBV5-1 and TRBJ2-3; 7 positions agree with TRBD2. The read halts 3 residues ahead of the CDR3 end, with the missing end drawn from the germline J gene. V trimming: 3 bases; J trimming: 5 bases; junction bases outside the gene matches: 6. The CDR3 has 14 residues. Germline-derived CDR1 and CDR2 are SGHRS and YFSETQ. Using reference TRBV5-1 and TRBJ2-3 for the parts outside the CDR3, the full variable domain is KAGVTQTPRYLIKTRGQQVTLSCSPISGHRSVSWYQQTPGQGLQFLFEYFSETQRNKGNFPGRFSGRQFSNSRSEMNVSTLELGDSALYLCASSSGLVEDTQYFGPGTRLTVL.

This clone turned up a few times. The read finishes 3 residues shy of the CDR3 end, and the germline J gene is used to complete it. The chain employs TRBV6-2 or TRBV6-3 and TRBJ1-5; 7 nucleotides match TRBD1. J was trimmed by 4 bases and V by 4 bases; bases with no gene match: 7. The CDR3 spans 15 residues. The germline V gene encodes CDR1 MNHEY and CDR2 SVGEGT. The CDR3 is CASSSDRDYNQPQHF. CDR3 DNA (partial): TGTGCCAGCAGTTCCGACAGGGATTATAATCAGCCC.

This clone appeared a few times. Read coverage stops 3 residues before the CDR3 terminus; the germline J gene supplies the remainder. This rearrangement joins TRBV7-3 to TRBJ2-3, with D uncertain. V gave up 5 bases and J gave up 6 bases, with 9 bases separating them. CDR1 SGHTA and CDR2 FQGTGA come from the germline V gene. The CDR3 totals 12 residues. The CDR3 reads CASSAGGDTQYF. CDR3 DNA, as far as it was read: TGTGCCAGCAGCGCAGGTGGTGATACG.

This clone was seen ten or more times. The CDR3 goes on 3 residues after the read ends, and that part is filled in from the germline J gene. V is TRBV7-2 and J is TRBJ1-5; the match to TRBD1 covers 7 bases. The germline CDR1 and CDR2 sequences are SGHTA and FQGNSA. This CDR3 has 14 amino acids. The trim removed 5 bases at V and 6 bases at J, leaving 7 bases unmatched. This CDR3 reads CASSPYRGSQPQHF. Partial CDR3 DNA: TGTGCCAGCAGCCCTTACAGGGGTAGTCAGCCC.

CDR3 DNA (partial): TGTGCCAGCAGTGAACACAGCGGGGCCACCGGGGAG. Amino acid sequence: CASSEHSGATGE. The CDR3, in full, reads CASSEHSGATGELFF. The chain combines TRBV2 with TRBJ2-2; 7 bases fit TRBD2. The read finishes 3 residues shy of the CDR3 end, and the germline J gene is used to complete it. Germline trimming cut 2 bases from V and 4 bases from J; bases unmatched to any gene: 4. CDR3 length: 15 residues. Germline CDR1 and CDR2: SNHLY and FYNNEI.

As to this clone: The read falls 3 residues short of the CDR3 end, and the missing part is taken from the germline J gene. This chain links TRBV5-1 with TRBJ2-7; D not resolved. V gave up 1 base and J gave up 3 bases, with 14 bases separating them. The CDR3 totals 15 residues. CDR1 is SGHRS, CDR2 YFSETQ, per germline. CDR3 sequence reads: CASSLQHSYLYEQYF. The part of the CDR3 DNA that was read is TGCGCCAGCAGCTTGCAGCACAGTTACCTCTACGAG. Full variable domain (missing parts from reference TRBV5-1 and TRBJ2-7): KAGVTQTPRYLIKTRGQQVTLSCSPISGHRSVSWYQQTPGQGLQFLFEYFSETQRNKGNFPGRFSGRQFSNSRSEMNVSTLELGDSALYLCASSLQHSYLYEQYFGPGTRLTVT.

This clone was seen ten or more times. The read ends 3 residues early relative to the CDR3; the germline J gene fills the gap. The chain joins TRBV19 to TRBJ1-5; 9 nucleotides agree with TRBD1. This CDR3 has 14 residues. Germline V lookup: CDR1 LNHDA, CDR2 SQIVND (reference sequence). After removal of 6 bases from V and 4 bases from J, the junction contained 4 bases not matched to a gene. CDR3 DNA (partial): TGTGCCAGTAGCCCCGGACAGGGGAATCAGCCC. It translates to CASSPGQGNQP. The entire CDR3 sequence reads CASSPGQGNQPQHF.

This clone was seen more than once but under ten times. The read comes to an end 3 residues before the CDR3 does, leaving the germline J gene to fill in the end. The chain employs TRBV6-2 or TRBV6-3 and TRBJ1-6; TRBD1 is a possible D gene (5 bases). CDR1 is MNHEY, CDR2 SVGEGT, per germline. The CDR3 consists of 14 residues. Trimming stripped 6 bases from V and 6 bases from J, with 12 bases between. CDR3 sequence reads: CASSPRGVNSPLHF. Incomplete CDR3 DNA: TGTGCCAGCAGCCCACGAGGGGTTAATTCACCC.

Turning to this clone: The DNA ends 3 residues before the CDR3 does, and the rest of the CDR3 is filled in from the germline J gene. V and J are TRBV19 and TRBJ1-5; 8 bases are a match to TRBD1. This CDR3 comprises 13 residues. The J segment lost 6 bases and the V segment lost 3 bases, leaving 1 base of the junction unmatched. CDR1 and CDR2 (germline): LNHDA, SQIVND (reference sequence). This chain's CDR3 is CASSMDRAQPQHF. Partial CDR3 DNA: TGTGCCAGTAGTATGGACAGGGCTCAGCCC.

This clone has a handful of counts. The read halts 3 residues ahead of the CDR3 end, with the missing end drawn from the germline J gene. The rearrangement joins TRBV30 to TRBJ2-5, with TRBD2 matching over 13 bases. Germline V gene sequence: CDR1 GTSNPN, CDR2 SVGIG (reference sequence). The CDR3 contains 17 residues. The V segment lost 1 base and the J segment 2 bases; nucleotides outside the gene matches: 7. Incomplete CDR3 DNA: TGTGCCTGGAGTGGACGGACTAGCGGGGGCTTACAAGAGACC. This sequence encodes CAWSGRTSGGLQET. The full CDR3 is CAWSGRTSGGLQETQYF.

Details on this clone: The read stops 3 residues short of the end of the CDR3; the missing end is completed from the germline J gene. The gene calls are TRBV5-4 and TRBJ1-6, with 7 positions matching TRBD1. The CDR3 spans 14 residues. The V segment lost 3 bases and the J segment 7 bases; nucleotides outside the gene matches: 4. Germline assignment: CDR1 SGHNT and CDR2 YYREEE (reference sequence). The CDR3 reads CASSYGTVNSPLHF. CDR3 DNA, as far as it was read: TGTGCCAGCAGCTATGGGACAGTCAATTCACCC.